The 23 T cell receptor beta chains given below trace back to one sample, sequenced in a study of identical twins. TCRdb redid the calling of the 5' RACE reads with MiXCR, one entry per CDR3 protein. The table records under 800,000 distinct CDR3 sequences, around 21% of them present only once. These data are also associated with another study on T cells expressing NK-cell markers.

Sequenced: PBMCs. The source of these receptors is a woman between 18 and 29 years old in good health.

This chain joins TRBV6-5 and TRBJ2-3; D gene unclear. Germline values: CDR1 MNHEY, CDR2 SVGAGI. The CDR3 has 14 residues. The V and J ends lost 3 bases and 0 bases respectively, with 7 bases between them. The CDR3 DNA is TGTGCCAGCAGTTATATCACGAGCACAGATACGCAGTATTTT. Translation gives CASSYITSTDTQYF.

The rearrangement links TRBV11-2 to TRBJ2-5, with D perhaps matching TRBD1 or TRBD2 (5 bases each). The germline gives CDR1 SGHAT, CDR2 FQNNGV. V lost 5 bases and J lost 4, with 26 bases in between. CDR3 length: 18 amino acids. This CDR3 reads CASSKRIGDDSGSETQYF. The CDR3 bases are TGTGCCAGCAGCAAAAGGATCGGGGATGACAGCGGTTCAGAGACCCAGTACTTC.

This clonotype was observed a few times. V and J are TRBV10-3 and TRBJ1-1, with D maybe TRBD1 (6 bases). This CDR3 comprises 15 residues. Per the germline V gene, CDR1 is ENHRY and CDR2 is SYGVKD. The V end lost 6 bases, the J end lost 3 bases, and 17 bases lay between the germline ends. The CDR3 DNA follows: TGTGCCATCAGCGCGATGCGGGGGGCCGACACTGAAGCTTTCTTT. This translates into CAISAMRGADTEAFF.

This chain links TRBV6-1 with TRBJ2-7; D gene ambiguous. Trimming stripped 8 bases from V and 6 bases from J, with 5 bases between. CDR1 and CDR2 (germline): MNHNS, SASEGT. The CDR3 contains 9 residues. CDR3 nucleotides: TGTGCCAGCGGCCCCGAGCAGTACTTC. It specifies CASGPEQYF.

The rearrangement uses TRBV4-3 and TRBJ2-1; D unresolved. From germline, CDR1 is LGHNA and CDR2 YSLEER. Trimming took 4 bases from V and 9 from J, leaving 19 bases between them. The CDR3 consists of 15 residues. As DNA, the CDR3 is TGCGCCAGCAGCCCTTACCCCGATCGCCTTTCTGAGCAGTTCTTC. Translation gives CASSPYPDRLSEQFF.

The rearrangement links TRBV11-2 to TRBJ2-1; the D gene is possibly TRBD2 (5 bases). Germline lookup yields CDR1 SGHAT and CDR2 FQNNGV. The CDR3 runs to 18 residues. The V and J ends lost 2 bases and 7 bases respectively, with 24 bases between them. Written as DNA, the CDR3 is TGTGCCAGCAGCTTAAAATCGTTCGTGGAGCGGACCTCAAATGAGCAGTTCTTC. It translates to CASSLKSFVERTSNEQFF.

This clonotype was recorded once. The gene calls are TRBV20-1 and TRBJ2-1, with 7 bases lining up with TRBD2. Germline V gene sequence: CDR1 DFQATT, CDR2 SNEGSKA (reference sequence). CDR3 length: 17 residues. Trimming at V came to 2 bases and at J to 4 bases, leaving 14 bases not matched to a gene. CDR3 region: CSARNRRWEGPYNEQFF. The DNA for the CDR3 is TGCAGTGCTAGAAACCGACGGTGGGAGGGCCCTTACAATGAGCAGTTCTTC.

V gene TRBV10-3 combines with J gene TRBJ2-7, with 11 nucleotides matching TRBD2. The CDR3 loop spans 15 amino acids. Germline loops: CDR1 ENHRY, CDR2 SYGVKD. V lost 0 bases to trimming and J lost 5 bases; unmatched junction nucleotides: 3. Here the CDR3 DNA reads TGTGCCATCAGTGAGTCATTAGCGGGAGGGAACGAGCAGTACTTC. Its protein product is CAISESLAGGNEQYF.

This sequence joins TRBV5-1 and TRBJ2-7; D is possibly TRBD2 (6 bases). Germline V gene lookup returns CDR1 SGHRS and CDR2 YFSETQ. V gave up 3 bases and J gave up 8 bases, with 15 bases separating them. The CDR3 has 13 amino acids. CDR3 residues: CASSSISGLKQYF. The CDR3 bases are TGCGCCAGCAGCTCTATATCGGGACTCAAGCAGTACTTC.

The J gene is TRBJ2-1, the V gene TRBV20-1; 7 bases line up with TRBD2. This CDR3 is 15 amino acids long. V shed 2 bases and J 5 bases; nucleotides not matched to a gene: 9. Looked up from germline, CDR1 is DFQATT and CDR2 is SNEGSKA (reference sequence). This chain's CDR3 is CSARKRLAANNEQFF. The DNA of the CDR3 is TGCAGTGCTAGAAAGCGGCTAGCGGCGAACAATGAGCAGTTCTTC.

V is TRBV12-3 or TRBV12-4 and J is TRBJ2-7, with 8 positions matching TRBD1. The CDR3 runs 13 residues. V dropped 5 bases and J dropped 6; count of bases not matched to a gene: 6. The CDR3 protein is CASSILTGAEQYF. CDR3 sequence (DNA): TGTGCCAGCAGTATACTGACAGGGGCCGAGCAGTACTTC.

This clonotype appeared a few times. This chain uses TRBV20-1 with TRBJ2-5; D may correspond to TRBD1 or TRBD2 (6 bases each). Trimming stripped 6 bases from V and 5 bases from J, with 16 bases between. The CDR3 runs to 13 residues. Germline V gene sequence: CDR1 DFQATT, CDR2 SNEGSKA (reference sequence). This chain's CDR3 is CSAPGAGHETQYF. DNA of the CDR3: TGCAGTGCCCCGGGGGCAGGCCACGAGACCCAGTACTTC.

V and J are TRBV11-2 and TRBJ2-7, with D possibly being TRBD2 (5 bases). V was clipped by 8 bases and J by 3 bases, with 14 bases between them. This CDR3 has 13 amino acids. The germline V gene encodes CDR1 SGHAT and CDR2 FQNNGV. The CDR3 reads CASELRASYEQYF. The CDR3, as DNA: TGTGCCAGCGAGTTGAGGGCTAGCTACGAGCAGTACTTC. Full variable domain (rest looked up from reference TRBV11-2 and TRBJ2-7): EAGVAQSPRYKIIEKRQSVAFWCNPISGHATLYWYQQILGQGPKLLIQFQNNGVVDDSQLPKDRFSAERLKGVDSTLKIQPAKLEDSAVYLCASELRASYEQYFGPGTRLTVT.

At least ten counts were recorded for this clonotype. The V call is TRBV18, the J call TRBJ2-2; weak D call: TRBD1 (6 bases). The germline V and J ends were trimmed by 3 bases and 0 bases, with 11 bases remaining between them. Germline values: CDR1 KGHSH, CDR2 LQKENI. The CDR3 has 16 residues. Here the CDR3 DNA reads TGTGCCAGCTCACCTAGGACAGCCGCGAACACCGGGGAGCTGTTTTTT. Encoded protein: CASSPRTAANTGELFF.

This clonotype was seen more than once but under ten times. The chain uses TRBV9 and TRBJ2-3, with 11 bases matching TRBD2. This CDR3 region has 15 residues. Germline V gene data show CDR1 as SGDLS and CDR2 as YYNGEE. V was pared by 5 bases and J by 3 bases, with 5 bases of the junction left unmatched. CDR3 in DNA: TGTGCCAGCAGTGTTACTAGCGGGAGTACAGATACGCAGTATTTT. This codes for CASSVTSGSTDTQYF.

This clonotype was recorded at least ten times. In DNA, the CDR3 is TGTGCCAGCAGCGTCGAGGGCTCCTACAATGAGCAGTTCTTC. Translation gives CASSVEGSYNEQFF. The rearrangement uses TRBV9 and TRBJ2-1, with a tentative D call TRBD2 (5 bases). The length of the CDR3 is 14 residues. Trimming left V 2 bases short and J 0 bases short, with 6 bases between. Germline V gene sequence: CDR1 SGDLS, CDR2 YYNGEE.

This clonotype has more than one count but fewer than ten. V is TRBV12-3 or TRBV12-4 and J is TRBJ1-4, with a weak D call TRBD1 (5 bases). CDR3 length: 12 residues. The V gene lost 6 bases and the J gene lost 8 bases, with 10 bases spanning the gap. CDR3 bases: TGTGCCAGCAGCTTGACAGACGAAAAACTGTTTTTT. This sequence encodes CASSLTDEKLFF.

This chain links TRBV20-1 with TRBJ2-1; the D gene is possibly TRBD2 (6 bases). The germline gives CDR1 DFQATT, CDR2 SNEGSKA (reference sequence). V lost 3 bases and J 3 bases, leaving 12 bases between the germline ends. There are 14 residues in the CDR3. The CDR3 DNA reads as TGCAGTGCTAGTCTACGCGGGAACTACAATGAGCAGTTCTTC. Protein sequence: CSASLRGNYNEQFF.

The chain uses TRBV10-2 and TRBJ2-3, with D perhaps matching TRBD2 (6 bases). Germline values: CDR1 WSHSY, CDR2 SAAADI. This CDR3 contains 15 residues. With 3 bases removed from V and 6 bases from J, the gap between germline ends came to 16 bases. The CDR3 here is CASSDWSGGGDTQYF. CDR3 nucleotides: TGCGCCAGCAGTGATTGGAGCGGAGGAGGGGATACGCAGTATTTT.

Only a few counts were recorded for this clonotype. The chain has TRBV3-1 and TRBJ2-3; TRBD2 is a possible D gene (7 bases). CDR1 is LGHDT, CDR2 YNNKEL, per germline (reference sequence). The CDR3 runs 15 residues. V lost 6 bases and J 10 bases, leaving 23 bases between the germline ends. CDR3 sequence: CASSQGRAGRWAQYF. The CDR3 DNA reads as TGTGCCAGCAGTCAGGGGAGGGCAGGTCGCTGGGCGCAGTATTTT.

The chain has TRBV12-3 or TRBV12-4 and TRBJ2-5; 11 positions match TRBD1. Trimming removed 6 bases from V and 2 bases from J; junction bases left unmatched: 5. This CDR3 spans 15 amino acids. The CDR3 loop reads CASRGQGVWQETQYF. The CDR3 DNA follows: TGTGCCAGCAGGGGACAGGGGGTTTGGCAAGAGACCCAGTACTTC.

This clonotype was counted at least ten times. The CDR3 nucleotides read TGCAGCGTCGAGGGCTACACAGGCGAGCAGTACTTC. Translating it yields CSVEGYTGEQYF. The rearrangement links TRBV29-1 to TRBJ2-7; D is tentatively TRBD1 or TRBD2 (5 bases each). Per the germline V gene, CDR1 is SQVTM and CDR2 is ANQGSEA. The CDR3 runs 12 residues. Trimming pared 6 bases from V and 6 bases from J, leaving 15 bases between.

V gene TRBV20-1 combines with J gene TRBJ2-5, with a weak D call TRBD2 (6 bases). Germline V gene lookup returns CDR1 DFQATT and CDR2 SNEGSKA (reference sequence). Between the trimmed V and J ends, which lost 2 bases and 5 bases, there was a span of 12 bases. This CDR3 region has 13 residues. The CDR3 here is CSARSRELETQYF. CDR3 bases: TGCAGTGCTAGATCGCGGGAATTGGAGACCCAGTACTTC.